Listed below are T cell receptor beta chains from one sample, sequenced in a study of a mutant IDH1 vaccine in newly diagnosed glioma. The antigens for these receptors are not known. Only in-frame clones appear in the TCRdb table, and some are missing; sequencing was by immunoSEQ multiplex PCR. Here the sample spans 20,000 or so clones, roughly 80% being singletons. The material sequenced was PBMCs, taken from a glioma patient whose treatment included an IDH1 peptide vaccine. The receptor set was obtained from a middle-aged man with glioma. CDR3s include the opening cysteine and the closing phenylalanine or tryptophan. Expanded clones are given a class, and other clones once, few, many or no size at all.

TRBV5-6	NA	CASSLLRGWAYYGYTF
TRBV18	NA	CASSPPGQVYNEQFF
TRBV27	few	CASSLGTGNDRYGYTF
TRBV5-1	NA	CASSSSSGAYEQYF
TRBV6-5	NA	CASSYVGTLNIQYF
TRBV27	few	CASSLPTHLGQPQHF
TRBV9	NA	CASSVGASGSRPNYEQYF
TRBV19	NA	CASSILFLGGYTF
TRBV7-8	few	CASSSDRGRYSEQYF
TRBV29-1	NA	CSVGPGLVSTGELFF
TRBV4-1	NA	CASSQIGTINEKLFF
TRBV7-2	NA	CASSLEVLLAGRLETQYF
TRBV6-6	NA	CASTSLSGQPQHF
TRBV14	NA	CASSQVSRIDTQYF
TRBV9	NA	CASSKDRNYGYTF
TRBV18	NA	CASSPAGDGTDTQYF
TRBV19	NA	CASSISAGGNTEAFF
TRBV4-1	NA	CASSRQTDTQYF
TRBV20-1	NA	CSARGLYEQYF
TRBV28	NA	CASSLSATSSYEQYF
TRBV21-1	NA	CASSKVPTDNYEQYF
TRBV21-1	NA	CASKVGTYGYTF
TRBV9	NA	CASSVGGWGLETQYF
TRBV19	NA	CASSSRGLAGTGELFF
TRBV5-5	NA	CASSLRVASGRLVTQYF
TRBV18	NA	CASSPRQENYGYTF
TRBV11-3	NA	CASSLGQFYEQYF